A single sample is the source of the 31 T cell receptor beta chains below, sequenced in a study of response to subunit inactivated influenza vaccine. TCRdb reprocessed the RT-PCR reads with MiXCR, giving one entry per CDR3 protein. The data contain 400,000 to 650,000 distinct CDR3 sequences, 7.2% of them singletons. The sequencing used PBMCs from blood, collected about 23 months after vaccination. These receptors all come from a man between 50 and 69 years old who received an inactivated influenza vaccine.

This clonotype turned up a few times. V usage is TRBV15 and J usage is TRBJ2-6, with no clear D. Trimming stripped 0 bases from V and 1 base from J, with 7 bases between. Germline V CDR1 and CDR2: LNHNV, YYDKDF (reference sequence). The CDR3 covers 16 residues. The CDR3 DNA is TGTGCCACCAGCAGAGAGTCGGGTTCTGGGGCCAACGTCCTGACTTTC. Its translation is CATSRESGSGANVLTF. Full variable domain (remainder filled in from reference TRBV15 and TRBJ2-6): DAMVIQNPRYQVTQFGKPVTLSCSQTLNHNVMYWYQQKSSQAPKLLFHYYDKDFNNEADTPDNFQSRRPNTSFCFLDIRSPGLGDTAMYLCATSRESGSGANVLTFGAGSRLTVL.

This clonotype was detected only a few times. The genes are TRBV5-6 and TRBJ2-1; D is possibly TRBD2 (7 bases). Germline values: CDR1 SGHDT, CDR2 YYEEEE. Trimming left V 0 bases short and J 7 bases short, with 20 bases between. The CDR3 loop spans 17 amino acids. The CDR3 protein is CASSLVGRGGPRNEQFF. The CDR3 DNA follows: TGTGCCAGCAGCTTGGTAGGGCGCGGGGGCCCCAGGAATGAGCAGTTCTTC.

The rearrangement links TRBV12-3 or TRBV12-4 to TRBJ2-5; a weak D match, TRBD1 (6 bases). The germline V and J ends were trimmed by 4 bases and 4 bases, with 10 bases remaining between them. The CDR3 extends over 13 amino acids. In DNA form, the CDR3 reads TGTGCCAGCAGTTCTACAGGGTCAGAGACCCAGTACTTC. Translated: CASSSTGSETQYF.

V gene TRBV20-1 combines with J gene TRBJ2-2; 8 bases are shared with TRBD1. Losses at the gene ends were 0 bases for V and 7 bases for J; bases not matched to a gene: 10. Germline assignment: CDR1 DFQATT and CDR2 SNEGSKA (reference sequence). This CDR3 contains 16 residues. CDR3 sequence reads: CSARDLDRGFSGELFF. The CDR3 bases are TGCAGTGCTAGAGATTTAGACAGGGGATTTAGCGGGGAGCTGTTTTTT.

The J gene is TRBJ2-3, the V gene TRBV4-2; TRBD2 agrees at 8 bases. The germline V gene has CDR1 LGHNA and CDR2 YNFKEQ. CDR3 size: 16 residues. V was clipped by 2 bases and J by 2 bases; unmatched bases: 6. CDR3 sequence reads: CASSQRAGVTTDTQYF. The CDR3 region has the DNA TGTGCCAGCAGCCAAAGAGCGGGGGTGACCACAGATACGCAGTATTTT.

The chain couples TRBV12-3 or TRBV12-4 to TRBJ2-1; 7 bases line up with TRBD2. CDR3 length: 14 residues. The V gene end was trimmed by 6 bases and the J gene end by 6 bases; junction bases not matched to a gene: 8. CDR3 amino acids: CASRLTSPSNEQFF. The CDR3 nucleotides are TGTGCCAGCAGGCTGACTAGCCCGAGCAATGAGCAGTTCTTC.

In its sample, this clonotype was seen many times. This rearrangement joins TRBV11-2 to TRBJ2-5; D is possibly TRBD1 or TRBD2 (5 bases each). The germline V gene has CDR1 SGHAT and CDR2 FQNNGV. With 6 bases removed from V and 2 bases from J, the gap between germline ends came to 22 bases. There are 17 residues in the CDR3. CDR3 in DNA: TGTGCCAGCAGGGATACTTCTCAGGGAGTTGGGCAAGAGACCCAGTACTTC. Protein product: CASRDTSQGVGQETQYF.

This clonotype was seen ten or more times. V and J are TRBV30 and TRBJ2-7, with 9 bases lining up with TRBD1. The V gene's germline CDR1 is GTSNPN and CDR2 SVGIG (reference sequence). J lost 3 bases, V lost 5 bases, and 5 bases had no gene match. This CDR3 is built from 13 residues. The CDR3 is CAWAPGQGYEQYF. CDR3 DNA: TGTGCCTGGGCCCCGGGACAGGGCTACGAGCAGTACTTC.

V is TRBV24-1 and J is TRBJ2-1, with a tentative D call TRBD2 (6 bases). Trimming took 5 bases from V and 0 from J, leaving 13 bases between them. The CDR3 has 16 residues. Germline V gene lookup returns CDR1 KGHDR and CDR2 SFDVKD. The CDR3 DNA reads TGTGCCACCAGTGGGGTGTCGGGAGTCTCCTACAATGAGCAGTTCTTC. As protein: CATSGVSGVSYNEQFF.

In its sample, this clonotype was seen a few times. V and J are TRBV15 and TRBJ2-7, with 10 nucleotides matching TRBD2. CDR3 length equals 15 residues. Trimming cost V 0 bases and J 7 bases; bases outside gene matches: 6. Germline assignment: CDR1 LNHNV and CDR2 YYDKDF (reference sequence). The CDR3 loop reads CATSRDSGRRFEQYF. For the CDR3, the DNA is TGTGCCACCAGCAGAGATAGCGGGAGGAGGTTTGAGCAGTACTTC. Combining the CDR3 with reference TRBV15 and TRBJ2-7 gives the whole variable domain DAMVIQNPRYQVTQFGKPVTLSCSQTLNHNVMYWYQQKSSQAPKLLFHYYDKDFNNEADTPDNFQSRRPNTSFCFLDIRSPGLGDTAMYLCATSRDSGRRFEQYFGPGTRLTVT.

This clonotype appeared many times. The gene calls are TRBV5-1 and TRBJ2-4, with TRBD1 matching 8 bases. The CDR3 is 18 amino acids. Germline-derived CDR1 and CDR2 are SGHRS and YFSETQ. V shed 0 bases, J shed 0 bases, and the junction held 8 bases outside the gene matches. CDR3 DNA: TGCGCCAGCAGCTTGGGCAGGGGGCTTTCCGAAGCCAAAAACATTCAGTACTTC. Translation: CASSLGRGLSEAKNIQYF.

The sample holds a few counts of this clonotype. The V and J genes are TRBV10-3 and TRBJ1-1; D call uncertain. The CDR3 loop spans 13 amino acids. Germline V lookup: CDR1 ENHRY, CDR2 SYGVKD. V dropped 7 bases and J dropped 0 bases, with 9 bases sitting between them. CDR3 coding DNA: TGTGCCATCACAGGAGGGATGAACACTGAAGCTTTCTTT. Amino acid sequence: CAITGGMNTEAFF.

This clonotype was detected only a few times. The chain employs TRBV15 and TRBJ2-2, with D perhaps matching TRBD1 (6 bases). The CDR3 totals 16 residues. CDR1 and CDR2 from the germline V gene are LNHNV and YYDKDF (reference sequence). Trimming cost V 0 bases and J 6 bases, with 14 bases left between them. As DNA, the CDR3 is TGTGCCACCAGCAGAGATCAGGGGAGAAACGCCGGGGAGCTGTTTTTT. Translated: CATSRDQGRNAGELFF.

This clonotype was detected ten times or more. V usage is TRBV27 and J usage is TRBJ1-3; TRBD1 agrees at 9 bases. The CDR3 is 16 amino acids. J lost 4 bases, V lost 4 bases, and 8 bases had no gene match. Germline CDR1 MNHEY, CDR2 SMNVEV (reference sequence). The CDR3 nucleotides read TGTGCCAGCAGTTCGTTACCGGGACAGGGAGGAAACACCATATATTTT. Its protein product is CASSSLPGQGGNTIYF.

This clonotype turned up a few times. The chain couples TRBV29-1 to TRBJ1-1; D is perhaps TRBD1 (5 bases). The V end was cut by 5 bases, the J end by 0 bases, with 13 bases between. This CDR3 spans 14 amino acids. Germline V CDR1 and CDR2: SQVTM, ANQGSEA. The CDR3: CSVRGHTLNTEAFF. The DNA of the CDR3 is TGCAGCGTTCGCGGACACACCTTGAACACTGAAGCTTTCTTT.

This clonotype was recorded a few times. The junction differs from germline at one of its ends, possibly a read error. The chain employs TRBV12-3 or TRBV12-4 and TRBJ2-1, with TRBD2 matching 10 bases. The CDR3 has 14 amino acids. CDR3 residues: CASSLAGGVDEQFF. CDR3 coding DNA: TGTGCCAGCAGCTTAGCGGGAGGAGTCGATGAGCAGTTCTTC.

This clonotype was counted many times. The V call is TRBV4-2, the J call TRBJ2-7; 8 bases map to TRBD2. The CDR3 is 17 amino acids. J was trimmed by 0 bases and V by 0 bases; bases with no gene match: 7. Germline lookup yields CDR1 LGHNA and CDR2 YNFKEQ. The CDR3 region is CASSQDLSGGASYEQYF. CDR3 sequence (DNA): TGTGCCAGCAGCCAAGATCTCTCCGGGGGGGCCTCCTACGAGCAGTACTTC.

This chain uses TRBV20-1 with TRBJ1-6; 7 nucleotides align to TRBD1. With 4 bases clipped from V and 7 bases from J, the junction kept 10 bases outside the gene matches. The CDR3 contains 15 residues. Germline-derived CDR1 and CDR2 are DFQATT and SNEGSKA (reference sequence). CDR3 in amino acids: CSATDRAWGNSPLHF. Here the CDR3 DNA reads TGCAGTGCTACCGACAGGGCTTGGGGGAATTCACCCCTCCACTTT.

This clonotype was seen a handful of times. The chain couples TRBV7-2 to TRBJ1-5; TRBD1 might be the D (5 bases). V lost 4 bases to trimming and J lost 3 bases, with 10 bases between them. The CDR3 is made up of 14 amino acids. Germline V gene lookup returns CDR1 SGHTA and CDR2 FQGNSA. This CDR3 is CASSSRGINQPQHF. Here the CDR3 DNA reads TGTGCCAGCAGCTCCCGGGGCATCAATCAGCCCCAGCATTTT.

This clonotype was detected a few times. The chain employs TRBV6-1 and TRBJ2-7; 9 nucleotides line up with TRBD1. Germline V lookup: CDR1 MNHNS, CDR2 SASEGT. The CDR3 extends over 16 amino acids. V gave up 4 bases and J gave up 4 bases; unmatched junction bases: 11. In DNA, the CDR3 is TGTGCCAGCAGTGCTCCAAGGGGGACAGGGCAATACGAGCAGTACTTC. Translation: CASSAPRGTGQYEQYF.

This clonotype occurred a few times. DNA of the CDR3: TGTGCCAGCAGGACCGACAGGGTCGCCTACAATGAGCAGTTCTTC. Amino acids: CASRTDRVAYNEQFF. This sequence joins TRBV6-1 and TRBJ2-1; TRBD1 matches 7 bases. V shed 6 bases and J 2 bases; nucleotides not matched to a gene: 7. Germline lookup yields CDR1 MNHNS and CDR2 SASEGT. This CDR3 is 15 amino acids long.

V and J are TRBV5-1 and TRBJ2-2, with D maybe TRBD2 (6 bases). The length of the CDR3 is 14 residues. V shed 2 bases and J shed 7 bases, with 12 bases lying between them. Germline loops: CDR1 SGHRS, CDR2 YFSETQ. CDR3 residues: CASSFGTRGGELFF. The CDR3 region has the DNA TGCGCCAGCAGCTTCGGGACTCGGGGCGGGGAGCTGTTTTTT.

This clonotype occurred a few times. The chain couples TRBV28 to TRBJ2-1; no firm D call. The CDR3 totals 13 residues. The germline gives CDR1 MDHEN, CDR2 SYDVKM. V was clipped by 6 bases and J by 6 bases, with 12 bases between them. The CDR3 loop reads CASSSNLGNEQFF. CDR3 coding DNA: TGTGCCAGCAGCAGCAACCTCGGCAATGAGCAGTTCTTC.

This clonotype was observed many times. The chain combines TRBV4-3 with TRBJ1-2; perhaps TRBD1 as D (5 bases). The V and J ends lost 2 bases and 9 bases respectively, with 10 bases between them. The CDR3 runs 12 residues. Germline-derived CDR1 and CDR2 are LGHNA and YSLEER. The CDR3 coding sequence is TGCGCCAGCAGCCAACAGGGTGGAAGCTACACCTTC. This encodes CASSQQGGSYTF.

This clonotype occurred a few times. The chain carries TRBV12-3 or TRBV12-4 and TRBJ2-1; D is uncertain. This CDR3 contains 11 residues. Trimming took off 6 bases at V and 10 bases at J, with 10 bases between the two ends. The CDR3 region is CASSRSLEQFF. The CDR3 nucleotides read TGTGCCAGCAGCCGCTCCCTGGAGCAGTTCTTC.

On this clonotype: With a much larger clone just one base away, this may be a read error. The chain recombines TRBV16 with TRBJ2-1; 7 nucleotides match TRBD1. From germline, CDR1 is KGHSY and CDR2 FQNENV. Trimming took 8 bases from V and 7 from J; bases not matched to a gene: 14. The CDR3 is made up of 15 amino acids. As DNA, the CDR3 is TGTGCCAGCCCTCTACCTCCGGGACAGAAGAATGAGCAGTTCTTC. As protein: CASPLPPGQKNEQFF.

The chain has TRBV6-1 and TRBJ2-7; TRBD1 agrees at 7 bases. The trim removed 5 bases at V and 2 bases at J, leaving 6 bases unmatched. There are 14 residues in the CDR3. Germline assignment: CDR1 MNHNS and CDR2 SASEGT. The CDR3 DNA reads TGTGCCAGCAGTCCTGGACAGGTAACCTACGAGCAGTACTTC. Protein: CASSPGQVTYEQYF.

The chain employs TRBV20-1 and TRBJ1-2; D ambiguous. V lost 3 bases and J 6 bases, leaving 17 bases between the germline ends. Germline assignment: CDR1 DFQATT and CDR2 SNEGSKA (reference sequence). The CDR3 is made up of 14 amino acids. The DNA of the CDR3 is TGCAGTGCTAGTGCACAGAGCAGGTTCGATGGCTACACCTTC. This encodes CSASAQSRFDGYTF.

This clonotype has a handful of counts. This rearrangement joins TRBV24-1 to TRBJ1-2; no clear D. The CDR3 runs to 13 residues. Germline values: CDR1 KGHDR, CDR2 SFDVKD. V lost 10 bases, J lost 0 bases, and 11 bases lay in between. CDR3 DNA: TGTGCCACACGAAGACGTACTAACTATGGCTACACCTTC. Amino acids: CATRRRTNYGYTF.

The chain carries TRBV6-5 and TRBJ2-5; TRBD1 is a possible D gene (6 bases). Germline-derived CDR1 and CDR2 are MNHEY and SVGAGI. The CDR3 length is 15 residues. V lost 0 bases, J lost 5 bases, and 13 bases lay in between. The CDR3 DNA reads as TGTGCCAGCAGTTACTCGAATGGGGGCGCGGAGACCCAGTACTTC. Its protein is CASSYSNGGAETQYF.

The CDR3 here is CASSRDRLASYEQYF. As DNA, the CDR3 is TGTGCCAGCAGCCGGGACAGGCTAGCGTCCTACGAGCAGTACTTC. The rearrangement links TRBV5-5 to TRBJ2-7; 8 bases agree with TRBD1. CDR1 and CDR2 from the germline V gene are SGHKS and YYEKEE (reference sequence). This CDR3 comprises 15 residues. V lost 4 bases and J lost 1; bases outside the gene matches: 7. The whole variable domain, remainder taken from reference TRBV5-5 and TRBJ2-7, is DAGVTQSPTHLIKTRGQQVTLRCSPISGHKSVSWYQQVLGQGPQFIFQYYEKEERGRGNFPDRFSARQFPNYSSELNVNALLLGDSALYLCASSRDRLASYEQYFGPGTRLTVT.